The clone carrying this T cell receptor (beta chain) came up once. What it binds is unknown. This record comes from a study of T cell responses to AZD1222 COVID-19 vaccine. Study-wide points: White British ancestry dominated among donors, who included more females, and clonal diversity was possibly underestimated.

TCRdb's copy holds only in-frame clones and misses some; the assay was immunoSEQ multiplex PCR. The data show about 130,000 clones, with over 80% seen just once and approximately 6.5% held by the top ten. This clonotype was obtained from an adult who received the AZD1222 COVID-19 vaccine. The sample consisted of peripheral blood, taken 28 days after the second AZD1222 dose.

CDR3 sequence reads: CAWRLIGGATEAFF. The DNA of the CDR3 is TGTGCCTGGAGATTAATCGGGGGGGCCACTGAAGCTTTCTTT. The chain joins TRBV30 to TRBJ1-1, with D possibly being TRBD1 (6 bases). The ends were cut back, 3 bases at V and 4 bases at J, with 15 bases in the middle. This CDR3 has 14 amino acids. Per germline, CDR1 GTSNPN and CDR2 SVGIG (reference sequence).